This TCR beta chain was retrieved from a study of control samples from healthy donors and cancer patients. The CDR3 runs to 11 residues. CDR1 is SEHNR and CDR2 is FQNEAQ in the germline V gene (reference sequence). Trimming took off 3 bases at V and 4 bases at J, with 2 bases between the two ends. Sequencing used immunoSEQ multiplex PCR; TCRdb keeps in-frame clones, though not all of them. This table holds some 120,000 clones, around 86% found once. The receptor comes from a man between 40 and 49 years old in good health. The chain recombines TRBV7-9 with TRBJ2-3, with D unclear. The sample was blood. This chain's CDR3 is CASSLSDTQYF. The CDR3 DNA reads as TGTGCCAGCAGCTTGTCAGATACGCAGTATTTT.